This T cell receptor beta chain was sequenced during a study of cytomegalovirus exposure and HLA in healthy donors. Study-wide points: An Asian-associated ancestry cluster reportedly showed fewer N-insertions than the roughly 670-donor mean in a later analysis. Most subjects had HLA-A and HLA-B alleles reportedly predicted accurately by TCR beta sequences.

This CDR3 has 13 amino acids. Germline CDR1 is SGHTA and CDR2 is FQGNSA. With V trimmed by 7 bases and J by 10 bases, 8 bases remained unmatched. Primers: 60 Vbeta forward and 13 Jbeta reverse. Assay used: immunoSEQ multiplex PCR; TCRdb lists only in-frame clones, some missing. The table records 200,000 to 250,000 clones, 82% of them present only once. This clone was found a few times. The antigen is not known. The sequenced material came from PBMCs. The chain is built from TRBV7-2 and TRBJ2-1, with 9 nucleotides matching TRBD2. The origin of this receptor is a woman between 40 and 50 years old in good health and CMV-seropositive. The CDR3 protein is CASKGGRGGEQFF. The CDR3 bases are TGTGCCAGCAAAGGTGGGCGGGGGGGCGAGCAGTTCTTC.